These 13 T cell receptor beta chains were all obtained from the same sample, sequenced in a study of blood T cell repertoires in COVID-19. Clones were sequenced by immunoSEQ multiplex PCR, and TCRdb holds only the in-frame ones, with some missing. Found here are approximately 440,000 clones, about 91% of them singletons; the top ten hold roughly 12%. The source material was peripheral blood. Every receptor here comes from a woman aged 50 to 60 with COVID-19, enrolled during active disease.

Here the CDR3 reads CASSSSVGNPQYF. The CDR3 nucleotides are TGTGCCAGCAGTTCCTCGGTGGGCAACCCCCAGTACTTC. V and J are TRBV27 and TRBJ2-5; no clear D gene. Trimming cost V 4 bases and J 9 bases, with 15 bases left between them. From germline, CDR1 is MNHEY and CDR2 SMNVEV (reference sequence). The CDR3 covers 13 residues.

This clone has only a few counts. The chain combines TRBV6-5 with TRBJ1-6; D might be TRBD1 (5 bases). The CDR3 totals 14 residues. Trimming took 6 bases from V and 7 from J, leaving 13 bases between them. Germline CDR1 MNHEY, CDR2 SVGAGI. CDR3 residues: CASSSRDGNSPLHF. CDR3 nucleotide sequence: TGTGCCAGCAGCTCCAGGGATGGGAATTCACCCCTCCACTTT.

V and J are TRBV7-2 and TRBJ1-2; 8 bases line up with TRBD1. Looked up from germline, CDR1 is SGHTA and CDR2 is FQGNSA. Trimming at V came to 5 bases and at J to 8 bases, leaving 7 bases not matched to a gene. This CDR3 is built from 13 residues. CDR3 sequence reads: CASSPRTGFGYTF. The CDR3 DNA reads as TGTGCCAGCAGCCCGAGGACAGGGTTCGGCTACACCTTC.

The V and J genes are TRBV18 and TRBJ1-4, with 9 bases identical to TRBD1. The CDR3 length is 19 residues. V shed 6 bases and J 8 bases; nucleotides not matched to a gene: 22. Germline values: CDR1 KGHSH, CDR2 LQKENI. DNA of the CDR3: TGTGCCAGCTCCGCGGAACCGGGACAGGGTTTAACGGGGAAGGAAAAACTGTTTTTT. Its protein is CASSAEPGQGLTGKEKLFF.

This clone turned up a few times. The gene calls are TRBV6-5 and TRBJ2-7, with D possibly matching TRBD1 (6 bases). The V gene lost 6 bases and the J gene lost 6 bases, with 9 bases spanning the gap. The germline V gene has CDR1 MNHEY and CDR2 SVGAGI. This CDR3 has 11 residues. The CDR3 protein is CASRTGTEQYF. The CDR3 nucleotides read TGTGCCAGCAGAACAGGGACCGAGCAGTACTTC.

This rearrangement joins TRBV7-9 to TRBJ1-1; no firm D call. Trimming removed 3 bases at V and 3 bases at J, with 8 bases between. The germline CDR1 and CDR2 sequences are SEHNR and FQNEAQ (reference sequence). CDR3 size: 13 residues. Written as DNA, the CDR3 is TGTGCCAGCAGCTTCCCGGGTCACACTGAAGCTTTCTTT. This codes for CASSFPGHTEAFF.

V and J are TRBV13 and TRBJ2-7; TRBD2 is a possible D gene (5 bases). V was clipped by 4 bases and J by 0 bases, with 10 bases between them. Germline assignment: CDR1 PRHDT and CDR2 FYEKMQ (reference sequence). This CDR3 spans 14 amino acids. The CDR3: CASSSSGNSYEQYF. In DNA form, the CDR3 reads TGTGCCAGCAGCTCATCCGGGAACTCCTACGAGCAGTACTTC.

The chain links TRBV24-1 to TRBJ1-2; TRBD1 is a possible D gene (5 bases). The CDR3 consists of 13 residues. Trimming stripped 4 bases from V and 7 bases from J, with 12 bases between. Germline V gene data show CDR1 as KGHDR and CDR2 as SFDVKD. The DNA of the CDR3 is TGTGCCACCAGTGACGCGGCAGGGTCTGGCTACACCTTC. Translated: CATSDAAGSGYTF.

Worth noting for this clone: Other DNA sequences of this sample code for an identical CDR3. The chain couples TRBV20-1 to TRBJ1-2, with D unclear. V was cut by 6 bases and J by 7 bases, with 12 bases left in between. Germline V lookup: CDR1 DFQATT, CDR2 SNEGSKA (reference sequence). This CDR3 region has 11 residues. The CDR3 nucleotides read TGCAGTGCCCCCCAAGGAGCTGGCTACACCTTC. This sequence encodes CSAPQGAGYTF.

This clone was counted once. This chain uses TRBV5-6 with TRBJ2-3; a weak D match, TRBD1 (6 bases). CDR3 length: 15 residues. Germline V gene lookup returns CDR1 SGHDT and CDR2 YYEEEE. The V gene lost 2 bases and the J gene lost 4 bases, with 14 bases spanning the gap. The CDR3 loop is CASSLQGFLPDTQYF. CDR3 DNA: TGTGCCAGCAGCTTACAGGGTTTTCTCCCAGATACGCAGTATTTT. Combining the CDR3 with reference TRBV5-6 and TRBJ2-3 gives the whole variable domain DAGVTQSPTHLIKTRGQQVTLRCSPKSGHDTVSWYQQALGQGPQFIFQYYEEEERQRGNFPDRFSGHQFPNYSSELNVNALLLGDSALYLCASSLQGFLPDTQYFGPGTRLTVL.

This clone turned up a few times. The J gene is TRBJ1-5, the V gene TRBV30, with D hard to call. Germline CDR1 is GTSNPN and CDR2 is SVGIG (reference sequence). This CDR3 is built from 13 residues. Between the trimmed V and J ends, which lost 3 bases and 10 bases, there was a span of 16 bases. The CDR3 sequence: CAWRGSARGPQHF. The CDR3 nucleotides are TGTGCCTGGAGGGGGAGCGCGCGGGGACCCCAGCATTTT. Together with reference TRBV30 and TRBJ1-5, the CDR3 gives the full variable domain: SQTIHQWPATLVQPVGSPLSLECTVEGTSNPNLYWYRQAAGRGLQLLFYSVGIGQISSEVPQNLSASRPQDRQFILSSKKLLLSDSGFYLCAWRGSARGPQHFGDGTRLSIL.

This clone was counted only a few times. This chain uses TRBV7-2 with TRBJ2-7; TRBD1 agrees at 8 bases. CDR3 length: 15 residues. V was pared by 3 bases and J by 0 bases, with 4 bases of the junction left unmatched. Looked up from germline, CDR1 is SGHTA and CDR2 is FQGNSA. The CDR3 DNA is TGTGCCAGCAGCTTTCCGGGACAGGCCTCCTACGAGCAGTACTTC. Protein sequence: CASSFPGQASYEQYF.

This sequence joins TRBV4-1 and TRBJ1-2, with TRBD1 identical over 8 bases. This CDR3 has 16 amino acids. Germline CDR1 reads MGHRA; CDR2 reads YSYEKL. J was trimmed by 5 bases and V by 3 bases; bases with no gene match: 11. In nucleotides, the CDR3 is TGCGCCAGCAGCCAGGACCGGACAGGGAAGAGTTATGGCTACACCTTC. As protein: CASSQDRTGKSYGYTF.